This TCR beta chain came from a study of blood T cell repertoires in COVID-19. Whole-study context: T cells, B-cell-depleted T cells, or PBMCs supplied cDNA or gDNA.

Trimming shortened V by 4 bases and J by 6 bases, and 13 bases separated the two germline ends. Germline CDR1 SGHNT, CDR2 YENEEA. The CDR3 sequence is 13 residues long. As handled by the study authors: Reference gene primer amplification in the assay estimated nucleated cell counts. Measured with immunoSEQ multiplex PCR; TCRdb has only the in-frame clones, and not every one. The V and J calls and clone size are taken from that table; D and trimming were inferred from the DNA. The sample contains about 140,000 clones, roughly 85% of which appear only once. The sample consisted of peripheral blood. The chain couples TRBV11-3 to TRBJ2-7; D is unresolved. The sequence derives from a man aged 45 to 65 with acute or convalescent COVID-19. CDR3 sequence (DNA): TGTGCCAGCAGCTCCGATAGAAGTCGCGAGCAGTACTTC. Translation gives CASSSDRSREQYF.